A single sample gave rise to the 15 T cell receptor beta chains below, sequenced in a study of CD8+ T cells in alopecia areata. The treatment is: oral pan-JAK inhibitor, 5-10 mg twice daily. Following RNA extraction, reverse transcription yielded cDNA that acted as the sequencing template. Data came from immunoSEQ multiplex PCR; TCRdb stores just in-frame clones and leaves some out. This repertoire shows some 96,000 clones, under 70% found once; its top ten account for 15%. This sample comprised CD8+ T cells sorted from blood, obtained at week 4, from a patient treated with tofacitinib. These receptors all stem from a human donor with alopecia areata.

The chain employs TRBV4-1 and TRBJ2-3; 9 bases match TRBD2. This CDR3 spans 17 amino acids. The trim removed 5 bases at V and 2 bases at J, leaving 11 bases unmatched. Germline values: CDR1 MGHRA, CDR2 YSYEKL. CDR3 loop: CASSSPVLAGFTDTQYF. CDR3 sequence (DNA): TGCGCCAGCAGCTCCCCCGTCCTAGCGGGGTTCACAGATACGCAGTATTTT.

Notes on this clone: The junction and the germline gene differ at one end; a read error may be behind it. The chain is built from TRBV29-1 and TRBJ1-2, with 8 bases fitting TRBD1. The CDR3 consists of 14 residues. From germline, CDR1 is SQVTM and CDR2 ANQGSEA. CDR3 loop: CSVVGTGADYGYTF. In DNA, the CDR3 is TGCAGTGTTGTCGGGACAGGAGCGGACTATGGCTACACCTTC.

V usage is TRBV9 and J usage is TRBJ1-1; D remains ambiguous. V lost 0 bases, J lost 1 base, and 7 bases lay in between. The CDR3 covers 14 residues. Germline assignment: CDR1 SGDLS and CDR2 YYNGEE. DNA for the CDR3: TGTGCCAGCAGCGTAGCGTCTGCGAACACTGAAGCTTTCTTT. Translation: CASSVASANTEAFF.

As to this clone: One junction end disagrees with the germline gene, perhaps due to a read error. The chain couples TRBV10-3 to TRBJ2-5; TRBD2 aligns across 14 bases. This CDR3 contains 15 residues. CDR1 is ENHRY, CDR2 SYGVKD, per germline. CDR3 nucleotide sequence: TGTGCCATCAGTGAACCGGGACTAGCGGGAGAGGCCCAGTACTTC. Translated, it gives CAISEPGLAGEAQYF.

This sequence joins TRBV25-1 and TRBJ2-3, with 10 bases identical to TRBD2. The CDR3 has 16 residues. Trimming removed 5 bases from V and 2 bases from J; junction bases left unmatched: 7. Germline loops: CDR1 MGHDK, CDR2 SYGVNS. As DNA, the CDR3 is TGTGCCAGCAGTTACCGACTAGCGGGCTTCACAGATACGCAGTATTTT. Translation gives CASSYRLAGFTDTQYF.

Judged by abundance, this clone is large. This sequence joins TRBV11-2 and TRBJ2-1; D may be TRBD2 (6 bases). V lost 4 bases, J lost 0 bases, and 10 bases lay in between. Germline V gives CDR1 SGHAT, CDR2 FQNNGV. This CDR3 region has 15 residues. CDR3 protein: CASSYLASSYNEQFF. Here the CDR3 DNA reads TGTGCCAGCAGCTACCTAGCGAGCTCCTACAATGAGCAGTTCTTC.

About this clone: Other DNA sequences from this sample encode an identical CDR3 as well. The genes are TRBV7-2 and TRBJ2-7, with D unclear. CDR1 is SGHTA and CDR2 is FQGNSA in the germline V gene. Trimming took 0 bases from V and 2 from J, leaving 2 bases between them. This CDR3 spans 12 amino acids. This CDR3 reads CASSLAAYEQYF. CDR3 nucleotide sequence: TGTGCCAGCAGCTTAGCGGCCTACGAGCAGTACTTC. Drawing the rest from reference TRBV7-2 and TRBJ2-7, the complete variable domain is GAGVSQSPSNKVTEKGKDVELRCDPISGHTALYWYRQSLGQGLEFLIYFQGNSAPDKSGLPSDRFSAERTGGSVSTLTIQRTQQEDSAVYLCASSLAAYEQYFGPGTRLTVT.

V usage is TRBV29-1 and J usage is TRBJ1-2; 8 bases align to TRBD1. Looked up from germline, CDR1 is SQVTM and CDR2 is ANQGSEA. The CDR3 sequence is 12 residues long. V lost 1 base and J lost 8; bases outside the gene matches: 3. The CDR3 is CSVEGSGGGYTF. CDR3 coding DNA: TGCAGCGTTGAAGGGTCAGGGGGCGGCTACACCTTC.

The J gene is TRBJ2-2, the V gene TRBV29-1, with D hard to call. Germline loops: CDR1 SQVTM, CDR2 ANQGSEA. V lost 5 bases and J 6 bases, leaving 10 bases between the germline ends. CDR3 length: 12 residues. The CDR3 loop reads CSVLLPPGELFF. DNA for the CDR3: TGCAGCGTTTTACTACCCCCCGGGGAGCTGTTTTTT.

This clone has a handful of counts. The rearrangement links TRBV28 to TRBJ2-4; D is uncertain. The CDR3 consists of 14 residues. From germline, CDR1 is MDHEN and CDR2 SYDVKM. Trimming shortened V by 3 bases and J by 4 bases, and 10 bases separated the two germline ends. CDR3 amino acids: CASSFWQEKNIQYF. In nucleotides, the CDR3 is TGTGCCAGCAGTTTTTGGCAGGAAAAAAACATTCAGTACTTC. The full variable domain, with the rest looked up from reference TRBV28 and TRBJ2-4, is DVKVTQSSRYLVKRTGEKVFLECVQDMDHENMFWYRQDPGLGLRLIYFSYDVKMKEKGDIPEGYSVSREKKERFSLILESASTNQTSMYLCASSFWQEKNIQYFGAGTRLSVL.

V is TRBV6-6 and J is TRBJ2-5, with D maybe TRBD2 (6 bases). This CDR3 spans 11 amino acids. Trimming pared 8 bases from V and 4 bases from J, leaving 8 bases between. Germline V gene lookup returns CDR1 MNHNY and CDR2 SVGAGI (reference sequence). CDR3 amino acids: CASGGVETQYF. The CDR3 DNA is TGTGCCAGCGGAGGGGTAGAGACCCAGTACTTC.

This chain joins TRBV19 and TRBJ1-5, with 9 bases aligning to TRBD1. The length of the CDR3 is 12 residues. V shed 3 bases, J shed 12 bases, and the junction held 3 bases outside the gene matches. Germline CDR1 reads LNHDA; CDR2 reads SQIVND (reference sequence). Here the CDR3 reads CASSIGTGSQHF. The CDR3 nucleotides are TGTGCCAGTAGTATCGGGACAGGGAGCCAGCATTTT.

Here the CDR3 reads CASSLYPAAGGETQYF. The CDR3, as DNA: TGTGCCAGCAGCTTGTATCCTGCGGCAGGCGGGGAGACCCAGTACTTC. The rearrangement joins TRBV7-9 to TRBJ2-5; possible D gene TRBD2, 5 bases. The V end lost 3 bases, the J end lost 5 bases, and 19 bases lay between the germline ends. This CDR3 has 16 residues. Germline V gene data show CDR1 as SEHNR and CDR2 as FQNEAQ (reference sequence).

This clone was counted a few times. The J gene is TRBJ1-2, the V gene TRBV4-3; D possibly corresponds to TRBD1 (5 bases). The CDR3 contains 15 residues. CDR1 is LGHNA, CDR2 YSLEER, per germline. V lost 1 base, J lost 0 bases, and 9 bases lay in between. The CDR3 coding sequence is TGCGCCAGCAGCCAAGGACGGGGGACTAACTATGGCTACACCTTC. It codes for CASSQGRGTNYGYTF.

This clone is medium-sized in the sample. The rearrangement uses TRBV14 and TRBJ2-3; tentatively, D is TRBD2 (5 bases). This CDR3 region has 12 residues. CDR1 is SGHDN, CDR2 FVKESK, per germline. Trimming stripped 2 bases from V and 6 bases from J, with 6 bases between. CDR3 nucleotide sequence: TGTGCCAGCAGCCAACCGGGGGATACGCAGTATTTT. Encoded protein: CASSQPGDTQYF.